This T cell receptor beta chain appears in the sequencing data of a study of cytomegalovirus exposure and HLA in healthy donors. The donors were members of the roughly 120-subject validation cohort (separate from the approximately 650-subject first cohort). Sequenced by immunoSEQ multiplex PCR; TCRdb stores in-frame clones only, minus some. Seen here are some 210,000 clones, around four fifths observed once, and the top ten hold around 5.5%. Study-wide results and caveats: The authors listed 150 or so TCR beta chains as cytomegalovirus-associated. The study found most TCR sequences rare, yet found some public TCRs in many donors.

The CDR3 loop spans 13 amino acids. Trimming pared 2 bases from V and 1 base from J, leaving 6 bases between. Germline V gene lookup returns CDR1 SQVTM and CDR2 ANQGSEA. Remarks on this clone: Its antigen remains unidentified.

The V and J genes are TRBV29-1 and TRBJ2-1; D uncertain. Sequencing input: PBMCs. This receptor was identified in a woman under 30 in good health and CMV-seronegative. CDR3: CSVEQASYNEQFF. Written as DNA, the CDR3 is TGCAGCGTTGAACAGGCGTCCTACAATGAGCAGTTCTTC.